The 18 T cell receptor beta chains below all came from one sample that was sequenced in a study of T cells in Graves' hyperthyroidism and ophthalmopathy. RNA transcripts yielded amplified TCR beta CDR3 regions. With the HTBI primer set, the TCR CDR3 went through a first round of RT-PCR. TCRdb re-called the multiplex PCR reads through MiXCR, storing one row per CDR3 protein. The sample has roughly 700,000 distinct CDR3 sequences, 17% seen once. Sequenced material: blood. The receptors shown here come from a man between 50 and 59 years old with Graves' hyperthyroidism.

The chain recombines TRBV19 with TRBJ2-1; D unclear. This CDR3 comprises 15 residues. Germline CDR1 LNHDA, CDR2 SQIVND (reference sequence). Trimming removed 5 bases at V and 7 bases at J, with 18 bases between. CDR3 loop: CASSFSKSGRNEQFF. The CDR3 DNA reads as TGTGCCAGTAGTTTTTCAAAGTCCGGGCGAAATGAGCAGTTCTTC.

The chain couples TRBV4-3 to TRBJ1-1; a possible D gene is TRBD1 (6 bases). The CDR3 is 16 amino acids. Trimming cost V 6 bases and J 4 bases, with 21 bases left between them. Per germline, CDR1 LGHNA and CDR2 YSLEER. The CDR3 DNA sequence: TGCGCCAGCAGGAAAGTGGGGGGCGTAAATCGCACTGAAGCTTTCTTT. Translated: CASRKVGGVNRTEAFF.

A few counts support this clonotype. Here the CDR3 reads CATSSAIGTGLANYGYTF. For the CDR3, the DNA is TGTGCCACCAGCAGTGCCATTGGGACAGGGCTAGCTAACTATGGCTACACCTTC. The chain joins TRBV15 to TRBJ1-2; 9 bases map to TRBD1. V trimming: 3 bases; J trimming: 0 bases; junction bases outside the gene matches: 11. The CDR3 runs to 18 residues. Germline CDR1 is LNHNV and CDR2 is YYDKDF (reference sequence).

This clonotype was observed a handful of times. V gene TRBV30 combines with J gene TRBJ2-2, with unresolved D. CDR1 is GTSNPN and CDR2 is SVGIG in the germline V gene (reference sequence). With 2 bases removed from V and 6 bases from J, the gap between germline ends came to 10 bases. This CDR3 has 13 amino acids. The CDR3 sequence is CAWSPGYAGELFF. The CDR3 nucleotides are TGTGCCTGGAGTCCCGGGTACGCCGGGGAGCTGTTTTTT.

To note about this clonotype: Being one base from a much bigger clone, this may be a read error. J is TRBJ2-2 and V is TRBV12-3 or TRBV12-4; D is perhaps TRBD1 or TRBD2 (5 bases each). The CDR3 totals 14 residues. Written as DNA, the CDR3 is TGTGCCTGCAGTATGGGACCGAACACCGGGGAGCTGTTTTTT. This encodes CACSMGPNTGELFF.

As to this clonotype: No conserved phenylalanine or tryptophan is present at the end of the CDR3, so a read error is the likely explanation. The chain joins TRBV30 to TRBJ1-2, with a weak D call TRBD1 (6 bases). The CDR3 sequence is 15 residues long. V lost 5 bases to trimming and J lost 4 bases, with 20 bases between them. From germline, CDR1 is GTSNPN and CDR2 SVGIG (reference sequence). Written as DNA, the CDR3 is TGTGCCTGGGTCCAAATAACGACAGGTTTCTATGGCTACACCCTC. Protein sequence: CAWVQITTGFYGYTL.

The gene calls are TRBV6-1 and TRBJ1-5; tentatively, D is TRBD1 (5 bases). This CDR3 has 12 residues. Germline CDR1 reads MNHNS; CDR2 reads SASEGT. V was clipped by 8 bases and J by 6 bases, with 11 bases between them. In DNA form, the CDR3 reads TGTGCCAGCGAGAGGGGTGGTCAGCCCCAGCATTTT. Amino acids: CASERGGQPQHF.

This clonotype was detected many times. The chain combines TRBV20-1 with TRBJ2-3; D remains ambiguous. Trimming left V 2 bases short and J 0 bases short, with 9 bases between. CDR3 length: 14 amino acids. Germline V lookup: CDR1 DFQATT, CDR2 SNEGSKA (reference sequence). The CDR3 DNA reads TGCAGTGCTAGATCGGACGCTAGCACAGATACGCAGTATTTT. Amino acids: CSARSDASTDTQYF.

This clonotype was seen many times. The rearrangement links TRBV11-2 to TRBJ2-7; D remains unclear. Between the trimmed V and J ends, which lost 1 base and 4 bases, there was a span of 14 bases. The CDR3 consists of 15 residues. CDR1 SGHAT and CDR2 FQNNGV come from the germline V gene. CDR3 DNA: TGTGCCAGCAGCTTAGCCCCCAGAGGAGTATACGAGCAGTACTTC. It yields the protein CASSLAPRGVYEQYF.

The chain employs TRBV28 and TRBJ1-1; 9 bases agree with TRBD1. With V trimmed by 7 bases and J by 1 base, 10 bases remained unmatched. This CDR3 comprises 16 residues. Germline V gene sequence: CDR1 MDHEN, CDR2 SYDVKM. The CDR3 region has the DNA TGTGCCAGCATCCCGGGACAGGGAAGCGGGAACACTGAAGCTTTCTTT. Its protein is CASIPGQGSGNTEAFF. Filled out from reference TRBV28 and TRBJ1-1, the complete variable domain reads DVKVTQSSRYLVKRTGEKVFLECVQDMDHENMFWYRQDPGLGLRLIYFSYDVKMKEKGDIPEGYSVSREKKERFSLILESASTNQTSMYLCASIPGQGSGNTEAFFGQGTRLTVV.

V usage is TRBV12-3 or TRBV12-4 and J usage is TRBJ1-1; maybe TRBD1 (5 bases). V lost 6 bases and J lost 1, with 12 bases in between. CDR3 length equals 14 residues. Written as DNA, the CDR3 is TGTGCCAGCAGACGGGCGGACACGAACACTGAAGCTTTCTTT. It specifies CASRRADTNTEAFF.

The chain combines TRBV11-1 with TRBJ2-1; D might be TRBD2 (6 bases). The CDR3 runs to 14 residues. The germline CDR1 and CDR2 sequences are SGHAT and FQDESV (reference sequence). Trimming took off 5 bases at V and 6 bases at J, with 14 bases between the two ends. The CDR3 DNA follows: TGTGCCAGCAGCCAATCGGGGACTCTCAATGAGCAGTTCTTC. As protein: CASSQSGTLNEQFF.

This clonotype was recorded many times. The V call is TRBV12-5, the J call TRBJ2-1; the D is unclear. The CDR3 extends over 15 amino acids. The germline V gene has CDR1 LGHNT and CDR2 FRNRAP. Between the trimmed V and J ends, which lost 6 bases and 0 bases, there was a span of 12 bases. Here the CDR3 reads CASGTGVSSYNEQFF. Here the CDR3 DNA reads TGTGCTAGTGGGACCGGAGTGAGCTCCTACAATGAGCAGTTCTTC.

The chain recombines TRBV29-1 with TRBJ2-2, with D possibly being TRBD1 (5 bases). This CDR3 region has 12 residues. Germline lookup yields CDR1 SQVTM and CDR2 ANQGSEA. V was clipped by 4 bases and J by 4 bases, with 7 bases between them. The CDR3 loop reads CSVVRATGELFF. CDR3 DNA sequence: TGCAGCGTTGTCAGGGCCACCGGGGAGCTGTTTTTT.

This clonotype came up many times. This chain connects TRBV3-1 to TRBJ1-1; 7 positions agree with TRBD1. Germline assignment: CDR1 LGHDT and CDR2 YNNKEL (reference sequence). After removal of 1 base from V and 4 bases from J, the junction contained 6 bases not matched to a gene. The CDR3 is 15 residues long. The CDR3 DNA sequence: TGTGCCAGCAGCCAAGGAGGGGGCCGACCCACTGAAGCTTTCTTT. Encoded protein: CASSQGGGRPTEAFF.

This clonotype showed up many times. The V gene is TRBV24-1, the J gene TRBJ2-7; 8 nucleotides agree with TRBD1. Germline CDR1 reads KGHDR; CDR2 reads SFDVKD. With 4 bases clipped from V and 3 bases from J, the junction kept 10 bases outside the gene matches. This CDR3 has 16 amino acids. The CDR3 reads CATSDNGPGTGYEQYF. In nucleotides, the CDR3 is TGTGCCACCAGTGACAATGGCCCCGGGACAGGCTACGAGCAGTACTTC.

The V and J genes are TRBV29-1 and TRBJ2-7; 9 bases line up with TRBD1. CDR1 is SQVTM, CDR2 ANQGSEA, per germline. V trimming: 6 bases; J trimming: 3 bases; junction bases outside the gene matches: 3. This CDR3 has 12 residues. CDR3 protein: CSVRTGDYEQYF. The CDR3, as DNA: TGCAGCGTGAGGACAGGGGACTACGAGCAGTACTTC.

This clonotype was observed a handful of times. V usage is TRBV19 and J usage is TRBJ1-1; no definite D call. The CDR3 has 14 amino acids. Trimming took 1 base from V and 4 from J, leaving 10 bases between them. From germline, CDR1 is LNHDA and CDR2 SQIVND (reference sequence). As DNA, the CDR3 is TGTGCCAGTAGTATAGCTCTCACAGCCACTGAAGCTTTCTTT. It codes for CASSIALTATEAFF.